The clone carrying this T cell receptor (beta chain) was seen only a few times. A single record per CDR3 protein comes from TCRdb applying MiXCR to the 5' RACE reads. Found here are about 250,000 distinct CDR3 sequences, 15% of them singletons; the top ten hold 2.1%. These data belong to a study of T-cell memory formation after mild COVID-19. The sequencing input was PBMCs or a T cell subset sorted from them (not recorded which). This TCR came from an adult woman who had mild COVID-19 (a few samples of this study predate the infection). Cell type and time point are not known.

The CDR3 protein is CASSPRRTVETQYF. The CDR3 bases are TGTGCCAGCAGTCCCCGTCGGACGGTGGAGACCCAGTACTTC. This sequence joins TRBV6-5 and TRBJ2-5; D uncertain. The CDR3 sequence is 14 residues long. V lost 5 bases to trimming and J lost 5 bases, with 15 bases between them. The germline V gene encodes CDR1 MNHEY and CDR2 SVGAGI.